These 29 T cell receptor beta chains originate from one sample sequenced in a study of blood T cell repertoires in COVID-19. TCRdb's copy holds only in-frame clones and misses some; the assay was immunoSEQ multiplex PCR. The sample lists about 320,000 clones, 90% occurring once. Sequenced sample: PBMCs or T cells enriched from blood (not recorded which). These receptors were collected from a woman aged 25-40 years who had been exposed to COVID-19.

The chain uses TRBV4-1 and TRBJ2-1; TRBD2 matches 11 bases. The CDR3 has 17 residues. Germline lookup yields CDR1 MGHRA and CDR2 YSYEKL. The J segment lost 5 bases and the V segment lost 3 bases, leaving 9 bases of the junction unmatched. This chain's CDR3 is CASSQRPTSGGNNEQFF. The CDR3 region has the DNA TGCGCCAGCAGCCAGCGGCCAACTAGCGGGGGAAACAATGAGCAGTTCTTC.

The chain couples TRBV6-5 to TRBJ1-1, with D hard to call. The CDR3 spans 11 residues. V was pared by 8 bases and J by 0 bases, with 4 bases between. CDR1 is MNHEY, CDR2 SVGAGI, per germline. The chain's CDR3 is CASVVNTEAFF. CDR3 sequence (DNA): TGTGCCAGCGTCGTGAACACTGAAGCTTTCTTT.

J is TRBJ2-1 and V is TRBV6-5, with 7 bases fitting TRBD1. Germline V gene lookup returns CDR1 MNHEY and CDR2 SVGAGI. The ends lost 6 bases at V and 4 bases at J; junction bases unmatched: 3. The CDR3 spans 13 residues. In nucleotides, the CDR3 is TGTGCCAGCAGAATGGGACAGTACAATGAGCAGTTCTTC. Amino acids: CASRMGQYNEQFF.

CDR3 in amino acids: CASSIGQFYGYTF. The CDR3 DNA reads TGTGCCAGTAGTATCGGACAGTTCTATGGCTACACCTTC. This sequence joins TRBV19 and TRBJ1-2, with a weak D call TRBD1 (6 bases). The CDR3 has 13 residues. V shed 3 bases and J shed 4 bases, with 9 bases lying between them. Germline V gene lookup returns CDR1 LNHDA and CDR2 SQIVND (reference sequence).

This clone was counted a single time. The chain is built from TRBV6-2 or TRBV6-3 and TRBJ2-7; TRBD1 might be the D (5 bases). Germline V gene lookup returns CDR1 MNHEY and CDR2 SVGEGT. The CDR3 is 15 amino acids. V gave up 3 bases and J gave up 7 bases, with 19 bases separating them. Here the CDR3 DNA reads TGTGCCAGCAGTTATGGGCAGGGTATGACAATGGAGCAGTACTTC. Encoded protein: CASSYGQGMTMEQYF.

V gene TRBV7-9 combines with J gene TRBJ2-7; unclear D gene. Trimming shortened V by 0 bases and J by 2 bases, and 17 bases separated the two germline ends. Germline V gene lookup returns CDR1 SEHNR and CDR2 FQNEAQ (reference sequence). This CDR3 spans 17 amino acids. The CDR3 bases are TGTGCCAGCAGCTTAGCATCTAATACCCTCCTCACCTACGAGCAGTACTTC. This translates into CASSLASNTLLTYEQYF.

This rearrangement joins TRBV10-3 to TRBJ2-1; D is perhaps TRBD2 (7 bases). Between the trimmed V and J ends, which lost 5 bases and 4 bases, there was a span of 27 bases. The CDR3 runs 19 residues. Per germline, CDR1 ENHRY and CDR2 SYGVKD. The CDR3 DNA reads as TGTGCCATCAGTCTCAACCCCGGTGGTAGGGGGGGGAAATACAATGAGCAGTTCTTC. It yields the protein CAISLNPGGRGGKYNEQFF.

The chain joins TRBV5-1 to TRBJ2-1; 7 positions agree with TRBD1. The junction had 6 bases not matched to a gene; V was cut back by 0 bases and J by 6 bases. The length of the CDR3 is 15 residues. CDR1 and CDR2 (germline): SGHRS, YFSETQ. The CDR3 coding sequence is TGCGCCAGCAGCTTGGTAAAGGCAGGGGGCAATGAGCAGTTCTTC. Amino acid sequence: CASSLVKAGGNEQFF.

This clone occurred once. The gene calls are TRBV7-2 and TRBJ1-2; 7 bases agree with TRBD1. Trimming at V came to 1 base and at J to 8 bases, leaving 13 bases not matched to a gene. Germline assignment: CDR1 SGHTA and CDR2 FQGNSA. The CDR3 has 16 residues. The CDR3 DNA reads TGTGCCAGCAGCTTAGGTCGCACAGGGGCGACGGGAGGCTACACCTTC. Translated: CASSLGRTGATGGYTF.

V gene TRBV11-2 combines with J gene TRBJ1-1; D perhaps matches TRBD1 (6 bases). Trimming left V 5 bases short and J 6 bases short, with 19 bases between. Per germline, CDR1 SGHAT and CDR2 FQNNGV. The CDR3 totals 15 residues. The CDR3 DNA sequence: TGTGCCAGCAGCCGTTTTACAGGGTATTCAGCTGAAGCTTTCTTT. As protein: CASSRFTGYSAEAFF.

The chain recombines TRBV3-1 (or the pseudogene TRBV3-2) with TRBJ1-3; D perhaps matches TRBD1 (6 bases). Per the germline V gene, CDR1 is LGHDT and CDR2 is YNNKEL (reference sequence). V was pared by 4 bases and J by 7 bases, with 11 bases between. The CDR3 has 13 amino acids. This CDR3 reads CASSPRQDNTIYF. CDR3 bases: TGTGCCAGCAGCCCCCGACAGGACAACACCATATATTTT.

The chain recombines TRBV4-2 with TRBJ2-7; 10 bases fit TRBD1. The CDR3 covers 16 residues. The V gene end was trimmed by 4 bases and the J gene end by 1 base; junction bases not matched to a gene: 7. Germline V gene data show CDR1 as LGHNA and CDR2 as YNFKEQ. The DNA of the CDR3 is TGTGCCAGCAGCCTTGGGACAGGGGCCCCTTCCTACGAGCAGTACTTC. Protein sequence: CASSLGTGAPSYEQYF.

This clone was seen a few times. The CDR3 sequence: CASSDARGTGELFF. As DNA, the CDR3 is TGTGCCAGCAGCGATGCGCGGGGCACCGGGGAGCTGTTTTTT. The chain combines TRBV9 with TRBJ2-2; tentative D call: TRBD2 (6 bases). From germline, CDR1 is SGDLS and CDR2 YYNGEE. V gave up 3 bases and J gave up 4 bases, with 10 bases separating them. This CDR3 is built from 14 residues.

CDR3 residues: CASSLVHTGGSPLHF. For the CDR3, the DNA is TGTGCCAGCAGCTTGGTCCACACCGGGGGTTCACCCCTCCACTTT. The chain combines TRBV7-9 with TRBJ1-6; D perhaps matches TRBD1 (5 bases). The CDR3 runs 15 residues. V lost 3 bases and J lost 9, with 15 bases in between. Germline V gives CDR1 SEHNR, CDR2 FQNEAQ (reference sequence).

The rearrangement uses TRBV19 and TRBJ1-1; D not resolved. The CDR3 runs to 13 residues. CDR1 LNHDA and CDR2 SQIVND come from the germline V gene (reference sequence). V was pared by 5 bases and J by 1 base, with 8 bases between. The CDR3 bases are TGTGCCAGTAGTTTCAGTAAGAACACTGAAGCTTTCTTT. Translated, it gives CASSFSKNTEAFF. Full variable domain (remainder filled in from reference TRBV19 and TRBJ1-1): DGGITQSPKYLFRKEGQNVTLSCEQNLNHDAMYWYRQDPGQGLRLIYYSQIVNDFQKGDIAEGYSVSREKKESFPLTVTSAQKNPTAFYLCASSFSKNTEAFFGQGTRLTVV.

This chain connects TRBV4-1 to TRBJ1-4; tentatively, D is TRBD1 (5 bases). The CDR3 consists of 14 residues. From germline, CDR1 is MGHRA and CDR2 YSYEKL. V was pared by 4 bases and J by 5 bases, with 11 bases between. The CDR3 nucleotides are TGCGCCAGCAGCCCGACCGGGGGAAATGAAAAACTGTTTTTT. Residues: CASSPTGGNEKLFF.

The V and J genes are TRBV18 and TRBJ1-2; 7 nucleotides align to TRBD1. Germline V lookup: CDR1 KGHSH, CDR2 LQKENI. With 4 bases clipped from V and 5 bases from J, the junction kept 7 bases outside the gene matches. The CDR3 has 14 residues. In DNA form, the CDR3 reads TGTGCCAGCTCACGGGACAGCCAGGGTTATGGCTACACCTTC. Translation gives CASSRDSQGYGYTF.

The V and J genes are TRBV7-6 and TRBJ2-1; D unclear. This CDR3 region has 15 residues. V lost 1 base, J lost 4 bases, and 11 bases lay in between. Germline CDR1 reads SGHVS; CDR2 reads FNYEAQ. CDR3 in DNA: TGTGCCAGCAGCTTAGGCTCCACAGCTTACAATGAGCAGTTCTTC. This sequence encodes CASSLGSTAYNEQFF.

The sample holds a few counts of this clone. The CDR3 DNA reads as TGCGCCAGCAGCCAAGTGGACAGGGTGACGGCCTATGGCTACACCTTC. Translating gives CASSQVDRVTAYGYTF. The chain combines TRBV4-1 with TRBJ1-2, with TRBD1 matching over 8 bases. This CDR3 contains 16 residues. The junction had 8 bases not matched to a gene; V was cut back by 1 base and J by 4 bases. CDR1 is MGHRA, CDR2 YSYEKL, per germline.

The CDR3 region is CASSPQGSVNTDTQYF. CDR3 DNA: TGCGCCAGCAGCCCGCAGGGTTCGGTGAATACAGATACGCAGTATTTT. The rearrangement uses TRBV4-1 and TRBJ2-3; possible D gene TRBD1, 5 bases. V was shortened by 4 bases and J by 3 bases, with 17 bases between the two germline ends. Germline V CDR1 and CDR2: MGHRA, YSYEKL. The CDR3 runs 16 residues.

The chain couples TRBV7-2 to TRBJ1-5, with D possibly being TRBD1 (5 bases). The CDR3 totals 16 residues. Trimming removed 2 bases from V and 0 bases from J, with 11 bases in between. Germline CDR1 reads SGHTA; CDR2 reads FQGNSA. The CDR3 DNA follows: TGTGCCAGCAGCTTACAGGGTACCTATAGCAATCAGCCCCAGCATTTT. Translation gives CASSLQGTYSNQPQHF.

The chain combines TRBV29-1 with TRBJ2-1; TRBD2 agrees at 10 bases. The CDR3 runs 13 residues. CDR1 is SQVTM and CDR2 is ANQGSEA in the germline V gene. With V trimmed by 4 bases and J by 7 bases, 4 bases remained unmatched. The CDR3 protein is CSVGAGGRNEQFF. CDR3 coding DNA: TGCAGCGTTGGAGCGGGGGGGCGGAATGAGCAGTTCTTC.

The chain is built from TRBV9 and TRBJ1-6, with 7 bases identical to TRBD1. The CDR3 has 15 amino acids. Germline V lookup: CDR1 SGDLS, CDR2 YYNGEE. The J segment lost 7 bases and the V segment lost 4 bases, leaving 8 bases of the junction unmatched. CDR3 in DNA: TGTGCCAGCAGCTCACGACAGGGTGACAATTCACCCCTCCACTTT. This sequence encodes CASSSRQGDNSPLHF. The variable domain in full, with the rest retrieved from reference TRBV9 and TRBJ1-6, is DSGVTQTPKHLITATGQRVTLRCSPRSGDLSVYWYQQSLDQGLQFLIQYYNGEERAKGNILERFSAQQFPDLHSELNLSSLELGDSALYFCASSSRQGDNSPLHFGNGTRLTVT.

In this sample, this clone turned up a few times. This rearrangement joins TRBV11-2 to TRBJ2-7, with 10 positions matching TRBD1. This CDR3 is built from 15 residues. V lost 5 bases and J lost 3; bases outside the gene matches: 7. Germline-derived CDR1 and CDR2 are SGHAT and FQNNGV. CDR3 DNA: TGTGCCAGCAGCCCCATGGGACAGGGGTTCTACGAGCAGTACTTC. Its protein is CASSPMGQGFYEQYF.

The genes are TRBV7-2 and TRBJ1-1; no clear D gene. The CDR3 totals 14 residues. The germline V gene has CDR1 SGHTA and CDR2 FQGNSA. V dropped 1 base and J dropped 6 bases, with 12 bases sitting between them. DNA of the CDR3: TGTGCCAGCAGCTTAGTACTCTGGAGCGCTGAAGCTTTCTTT. Translation: CASSLVLWSAEAFF.

V is TRBV19 and J is TRBJ1-2; D not certain. With 0 bases removed from V and 4 bases from J, the gap between germline ends came to 12 bases. The CDR3 length is 15 residues. CDR1 and CDR2 from the germline V gene are LNHDA and SQIVND (reference sequence). The CDR3 bases are TGTGCCAGTAGTATAGAGCGGTCGAGTCGCTATGGCTACACCTTC. Translation: CASSIERSSRYGYTF. Full variable domain (outside the CDR3, taken from reference TRBV19 and TRBJ1-2): DGGITQSPKYLFRKEGQNVTLSCEQNLNHDAMYWYRQDPGQGLRLIYYSQIVNDFQKGDIAEGYSVSREKKESFPLTVTSAQKNPTAFYLCASSIERSSRYGYTFGSGTRLTVV.

The chain links TRBV5-8 to TRBJ1-2; D is uncertain. This CDR3 has 13 residues. Germline values: CDR1 SGHTS, CDR2 YDEGEE. The germline V and J ends were trimmed by 9 bases and 5 bases, with 17 bases remaining between them. CDR3 loop: CATGAPEEYGYTF. The CDR3 nucleotides read TGTGCCACAGGCGCTCCAGAAGAGTATGGCTACACCTTC.

The chain carries TRBV9 and TRBJ1-2; the D gene is possibly TRBD1 (6 bases). This CDR3 is 16 amino acids long. Germline V gene sequence: CDR1 SGDLS, CDR2 YYNGEE. V was pared by 0 bases and J by 5 bases, with 17 bases between. CDR3 DNA sequence: TGTGCCAGCAGCGTAGCCCCAACCTCCAGGGGTTATGGCTACACCTTC. The encoded protein is CASSVAPTSRGYGYTF.

The CDR3 here is CAWRAGQAVVWGTEAFF. In DNA form, the CDR3 reads TGTGCCTGGAGGGCCGGACAGGCGGTGGTTTGGGGCACTGAAGCTTTCTTT. V usage is TRBV30 and J usage is TRBJ1-1; TRBD1 aligns across 7 bases. Germline V gene data show CDR1 as GTSNPN and CDR2 as SVGIG (reference sequence). J gave up 4 bases and V 3 bases, and 17 bases lay outside the gene matches. The CDR3 sequence is 17 residues long. The whole variable domain, filled in from reference TRBV30 and TRBJ1-1, reads SQTIHQWPATLVQPVGSPLSLECTVEGTSNPNLYWYRQAAGRGLQLLFYSVGIGQISSEVPQNLSASRPQDRQFILSSKKLLLSDSGFYLCAWRAGQAVVWGTEAFFGQGTRLTVV.